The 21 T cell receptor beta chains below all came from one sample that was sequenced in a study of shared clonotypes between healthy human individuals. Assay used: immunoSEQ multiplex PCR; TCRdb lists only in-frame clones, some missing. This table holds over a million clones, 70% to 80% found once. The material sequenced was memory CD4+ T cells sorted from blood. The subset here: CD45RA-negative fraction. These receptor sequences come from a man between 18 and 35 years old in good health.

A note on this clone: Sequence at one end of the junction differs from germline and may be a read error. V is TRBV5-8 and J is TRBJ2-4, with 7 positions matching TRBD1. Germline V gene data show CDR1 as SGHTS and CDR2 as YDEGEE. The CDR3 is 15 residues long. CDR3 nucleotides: TGCGCCAGCAGCCGGGGCTCCGGGACAGTAAACATTCAGTACTTC. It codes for CASSRGSGTVNIQYF.

The CDR3, as DNA: TGTGCCAGCAGCTCCGGACTAGCGGGGGGACAAACAGATACGCAGTATTTT. Protein product: CASSSGLAGGQTDTQYF. The chain uses TRBV28 and TRBJ2-3; TRBD2 aligns across 14 bases. Unmatched junction bases numbered 8, after V lost 6 bases and J lost 3 bases. Germline V gives CDR1 MDHEN, CDR2 SYDVKM. The CDR3 sequence is 17 residues long.

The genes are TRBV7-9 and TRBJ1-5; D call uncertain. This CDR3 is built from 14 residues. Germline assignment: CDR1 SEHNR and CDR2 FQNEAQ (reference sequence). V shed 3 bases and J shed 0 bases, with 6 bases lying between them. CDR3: CASSFGYSNQPQHF. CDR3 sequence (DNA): TGTGCCAGCAGCTTCGGCTATAGCAATCAGCCCCAGCATTTT.

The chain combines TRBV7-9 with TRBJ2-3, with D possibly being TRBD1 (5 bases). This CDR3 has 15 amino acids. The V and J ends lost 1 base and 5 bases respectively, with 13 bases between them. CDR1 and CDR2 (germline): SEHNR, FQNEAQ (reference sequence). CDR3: CASSLVSGHGDTQYF. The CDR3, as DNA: TGTGCCAGCAGCTTAGTCTCAGGGCATGGAGATACGCAGTATTTT.

The CDR3 nucleotides read TGTGCCAGCTCAAGGCCTAGCGGGAGCTACGAGCAGTACTTC. Translating gives CASSRPSGSYEQYF. J is TRBJ2-7 and V is TRBV18, with 10 bases matching TRBD2. The germline gives CDR1 KGHSH, CDR2 LQKENI. This CDR3 comprises 14 residues. Trimming removed 5 bases from V and 3 bases from J; junction bases left unmatched: 4.

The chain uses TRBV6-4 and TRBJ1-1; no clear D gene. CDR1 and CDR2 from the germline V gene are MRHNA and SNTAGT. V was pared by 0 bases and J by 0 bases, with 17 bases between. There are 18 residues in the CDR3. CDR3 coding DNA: TGTGCCAGCAGTGACTCGACCGGATATCCCCATCTGAACACTGAAGCTTTCTTT. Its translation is CASSDSTGYPHLNTEAFF.

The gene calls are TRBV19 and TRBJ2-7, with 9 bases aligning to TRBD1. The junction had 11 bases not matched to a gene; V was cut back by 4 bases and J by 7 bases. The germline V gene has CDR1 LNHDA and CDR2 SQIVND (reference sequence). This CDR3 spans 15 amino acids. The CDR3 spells CASSKLGQGLIEQYF. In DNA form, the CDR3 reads TGTGCCAGTAGTAAGCTGGGACAGGGTCTGATTGAGCAGTACTTC. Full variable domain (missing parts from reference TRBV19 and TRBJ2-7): DGGITQSPKYLFRKEGQNVTLSCEQNLNHDAMYWYRQDPGQGLRLIYYSQIVNDFQKGDIAEGYSVSREKKESFPLTVTSAQKNPTAFYLCASSKLGQGLIEQYFGPGTRLTVT.

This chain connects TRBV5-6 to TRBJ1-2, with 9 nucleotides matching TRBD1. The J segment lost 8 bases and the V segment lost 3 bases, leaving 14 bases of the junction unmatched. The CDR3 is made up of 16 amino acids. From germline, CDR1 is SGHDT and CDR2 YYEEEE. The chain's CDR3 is CASSSLRDRVSSGYTF. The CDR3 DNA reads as TGTGCCAGCAGCTCCCTTAGGGACAGGGTCTCGAGCGGCTACACCTTC.

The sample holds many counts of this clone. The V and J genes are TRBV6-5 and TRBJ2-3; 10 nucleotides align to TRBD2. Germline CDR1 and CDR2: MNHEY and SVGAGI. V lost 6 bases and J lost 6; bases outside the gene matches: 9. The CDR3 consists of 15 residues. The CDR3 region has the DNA TGTGCCAGCAGCAAACCTAGCGGGAGTGGGGATACGCAGTATTTT. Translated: CASSKPSGSGDTQYF.

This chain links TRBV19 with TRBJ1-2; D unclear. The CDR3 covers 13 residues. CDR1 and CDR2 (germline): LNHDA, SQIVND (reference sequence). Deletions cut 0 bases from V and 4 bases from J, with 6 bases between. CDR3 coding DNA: TGTGCCAGTAGTATAGATCTTACCTATGGCTACACCTTC. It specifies CASSIDLTYGYTF.

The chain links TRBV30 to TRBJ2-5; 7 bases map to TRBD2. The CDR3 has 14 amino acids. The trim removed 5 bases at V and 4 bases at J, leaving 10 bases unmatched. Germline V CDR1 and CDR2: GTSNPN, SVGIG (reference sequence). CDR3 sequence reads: CAWRMAGVRETQYF. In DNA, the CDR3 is TGTGCCTGGCGAATGGCGGGAGTACGAGAGACCCAGTACTTC. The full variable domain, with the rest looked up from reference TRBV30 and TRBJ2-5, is SQTIHQWPATLVQPVGSPLSLECTVEGTSNPNLYWYRQAAGRGLQLLFYSVGIGQISSEVPQNLSASRPQDRQFILSSKKLLLSDSGFYLCAWRMAGVRETQYFGPGTRLLVL.

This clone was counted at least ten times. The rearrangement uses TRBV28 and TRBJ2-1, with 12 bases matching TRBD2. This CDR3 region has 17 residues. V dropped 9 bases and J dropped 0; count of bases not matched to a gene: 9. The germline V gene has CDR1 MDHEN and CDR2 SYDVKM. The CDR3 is CASTSGGTPSSYNEQFF. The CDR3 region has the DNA TGTGCCAGTACTAGCGGGGGGACTCCGAGCTCCTACAATGAGCAGTTCTTC.

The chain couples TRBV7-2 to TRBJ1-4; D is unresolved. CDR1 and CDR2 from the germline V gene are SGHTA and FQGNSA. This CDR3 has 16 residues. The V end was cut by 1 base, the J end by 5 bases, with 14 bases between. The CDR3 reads CASSLEAGSVNEKLFF. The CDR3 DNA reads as TGTGCCAGCAGCTTAGAGGCAGGCAGTGTGAATGAAAAACTGTTTTTT.

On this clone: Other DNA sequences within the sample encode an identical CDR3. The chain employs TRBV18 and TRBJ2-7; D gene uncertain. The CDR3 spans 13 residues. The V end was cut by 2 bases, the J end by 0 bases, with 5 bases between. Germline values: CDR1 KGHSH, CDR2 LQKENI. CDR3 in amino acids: CASSPRHSYEQYF. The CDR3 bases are TGTGCCAGCTCACCAAGACACTCCTACGAGCAGTACTTC.

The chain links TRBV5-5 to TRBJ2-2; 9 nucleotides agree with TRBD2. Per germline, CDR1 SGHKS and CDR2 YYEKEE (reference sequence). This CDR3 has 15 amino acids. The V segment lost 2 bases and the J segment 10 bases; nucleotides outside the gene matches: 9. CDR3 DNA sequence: TGTGCCAGCAGCTTCGGGACTAGCCACGCGGAGGAGCTGTTTTTT. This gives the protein CASSFGTSHAEELFF. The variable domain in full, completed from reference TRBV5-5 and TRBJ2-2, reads DAGVTQSPTHLIKTRGQQVTLRCSPISGHKSVSWYQQVLGQGPQFIFQYYEKEERGRGNFPDRFSARQFPNYSSELNVNALLLGDSALYLCASSFGTSHAEELFFGEGSRLTVL.

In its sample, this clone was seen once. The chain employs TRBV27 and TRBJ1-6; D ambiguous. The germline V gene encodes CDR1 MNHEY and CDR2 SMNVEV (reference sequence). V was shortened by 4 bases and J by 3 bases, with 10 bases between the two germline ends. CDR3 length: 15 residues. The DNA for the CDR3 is TGTGCCAGCAGTTCCCTTGGCGGCTATAATTCACCCCTCCACTTT. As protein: CASSSLGGYNSPLHF.

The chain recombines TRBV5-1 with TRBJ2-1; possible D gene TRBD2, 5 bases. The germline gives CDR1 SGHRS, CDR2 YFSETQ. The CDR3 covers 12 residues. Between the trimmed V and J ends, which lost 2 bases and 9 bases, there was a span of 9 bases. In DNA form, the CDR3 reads TGCGCCAGCAGCTTCAGCGGACTTGAGCAGTTCTTC. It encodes CASSFSGLEQFF.

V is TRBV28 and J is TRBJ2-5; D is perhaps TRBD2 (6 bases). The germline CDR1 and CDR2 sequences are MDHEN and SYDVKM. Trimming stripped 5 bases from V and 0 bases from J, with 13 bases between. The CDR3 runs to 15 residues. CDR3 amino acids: CASSTGLRYQETQYF. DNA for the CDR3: TGTGCCAGCAGTACGGGACTCCGGTACCAAGAGACCCAGTACTTC.

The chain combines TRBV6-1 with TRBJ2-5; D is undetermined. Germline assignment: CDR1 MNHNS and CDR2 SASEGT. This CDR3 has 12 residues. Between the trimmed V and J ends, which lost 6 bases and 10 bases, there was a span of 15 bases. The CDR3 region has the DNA TGTGCCAGCAGCCCACAGCCGAGTATCCAGTACTTC. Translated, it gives CASSPQPSIQYF.

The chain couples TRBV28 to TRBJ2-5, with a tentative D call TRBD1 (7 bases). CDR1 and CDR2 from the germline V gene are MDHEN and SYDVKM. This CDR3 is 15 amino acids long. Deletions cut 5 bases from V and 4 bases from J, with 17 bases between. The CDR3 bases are TGTGCCAGCAGTCTACCCAGGGGGGCCGTAGAGACCCAGTACTTC. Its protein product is CASSLPRGAVETQYF.

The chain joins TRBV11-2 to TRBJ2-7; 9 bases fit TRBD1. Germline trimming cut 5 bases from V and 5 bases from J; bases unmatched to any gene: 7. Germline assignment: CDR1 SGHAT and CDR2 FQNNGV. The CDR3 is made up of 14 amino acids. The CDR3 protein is CASSLDRGSHEQYF. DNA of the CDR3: TGTGCCAGCAGCCTCGACAGGGGGTCCCACGAGCAGTACTTC.